A selection of T cell receptor beta chains follows, all from one sample in a study of T-cell memory formation after mild COVID-19. TCRdb re-called the 5' RACE reads with MiXCR, one entry per CDR3 protein. The sample contains about 420,000 distinct CDR3 sequences, roughly a quarter of which appear only once. The sample was PBMCs or a T cell subset sorted from them (not recorded which). Receptor source: an adult woman who had mild COVID-19 (a few samples of this study predate the infection). Cell type and time point are not known. The CDR3 runs from the conserved cysteine through the conserved F or W. The D gene is left open where the match is weak. Not all rows give a size; the values are once, few, many and, for expanded clones, a class.

TRBD2 | TRBJ2-3 | TRBV20-1 | . | CSARISGKISTDTQYF
. | TRBJ2-7 | TRBV20-1 | . | CSASPSASAGEQYF
TRBD2 | TRBJ2-1 | TRBV12-3/TRBV12-4 | . | CASSLRGSGLFQDRNEQFF
. | TRBJ1-2 | TRBV20-1 | . | CSAIDRNLNYGYTF
. | TRBJ2-2 | TRBV20-1 | few | CSARDGTIGELFF
. | TRBJ1-6 | TRBV6-5 | few | CASSPVGGNSPLHF
TRBD2 | TRBJ2-3 | TRBV9 | . | CASSAQPGLAGDDVWDTQYF
TRBD2 | TRBJ2-1 | TRBV20-1 | . | CSARDSNRLAGWIEQFF
. | TRBJ2-7 | TRBV29-1 | few | CSVELGDSPYEQYF
TRBD2 | TRBJ2-1 | TRBV10-3 | many | CAISEPGTSGNDEQFF
. | TRBJ1-1 | TRBV7-9 | few | CATSLGRTEAFF
. | TRBJ1-1 | TRBV7-2 | . | CASSLTNRVTEAFF
TRBD1 | TRBJ2-5 | TRBV10-3 | . | CAISEGTGIRFQETQYF
. | TRBJ1-2 | TRBV5-4 | few | CASSLGRLDALTYGYTF
. | TRBJ2-1 | TRBV12-3/TRBV12-4 | few | CASTHRDINNEQFF
TRBD2 | TRBJ2-1 | TRBV27 | . | CASTPGGLAGVNEQFF
TRBD2 | TRBJ2-5 | TRBV7-7 | . | CASSFGLAGKETQYF
. | TRBJ2-4 | TRBV29-1 | few | CSSGDLAKNIQYF
TRBD1 | TRBJ1-5 | TRBV24-1 | . | CATSDSSGGNQPQHF
. | TRBJ1-1 | TRBV6-5 | . | CASHGVGTEAFF
. | TRBJ2-5 | TRBV4-1 | . | CASSQSGLVGETQYF
. | TRBJ2-1 | TRBV5-1 | . | CASSLDTGRGEQFF
. | TRBJ1-2 | TRBV6-6 | few | CASSLRVFPRNGGYTF
. | TRBJ2-7 | TRBV10-1 | few | CAIMGRDRDYEQYF
TRBD2 | TRBJ2-5 | TRBV7-9 | . | CASSPGLGEAQETQYF
TRBD2 | TRBJ2-3 | TRBV9 | few | CASSAPGLADRDTQYF